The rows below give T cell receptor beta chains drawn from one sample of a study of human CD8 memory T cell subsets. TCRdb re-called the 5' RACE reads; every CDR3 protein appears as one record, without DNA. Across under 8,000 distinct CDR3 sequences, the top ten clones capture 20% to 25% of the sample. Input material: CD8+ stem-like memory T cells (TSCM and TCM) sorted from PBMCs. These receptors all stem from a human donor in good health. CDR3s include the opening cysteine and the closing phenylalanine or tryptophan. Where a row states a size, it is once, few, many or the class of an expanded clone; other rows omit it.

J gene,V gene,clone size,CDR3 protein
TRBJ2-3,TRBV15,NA,CATSDLDRGHDTQYF
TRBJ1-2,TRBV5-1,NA,CASSLVRDWYGYTF
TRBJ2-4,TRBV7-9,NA,CASSSGYIQYF
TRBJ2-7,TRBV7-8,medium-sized,CASSLLAGTGYEQYF
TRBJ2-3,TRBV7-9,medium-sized,CASTTGLSYTDTQYF
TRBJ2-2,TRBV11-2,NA,CASSFGGTNTGELFF
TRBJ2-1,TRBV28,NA,CASSLDGSGDEQFF
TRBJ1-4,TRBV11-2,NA,CASSLEYGVGEKLFF
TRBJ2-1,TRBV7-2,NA,CASRPTSVSYNEQFF
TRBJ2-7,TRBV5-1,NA,CASSRYGLAGANEQYF
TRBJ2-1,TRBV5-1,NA,CASSFGGPYNEQFF
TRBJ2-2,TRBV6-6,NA,CALRGSTGELFF
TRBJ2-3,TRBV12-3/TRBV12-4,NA,CASSSPPGLAGGDTQYF
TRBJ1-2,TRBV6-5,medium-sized,CASSVTGRFDYGYTF
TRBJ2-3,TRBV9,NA,CASSVGTTDTQYF
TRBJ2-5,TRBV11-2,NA,CASSLVLGGQEETQYF
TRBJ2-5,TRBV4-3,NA,CASSQARGTGSETQYF